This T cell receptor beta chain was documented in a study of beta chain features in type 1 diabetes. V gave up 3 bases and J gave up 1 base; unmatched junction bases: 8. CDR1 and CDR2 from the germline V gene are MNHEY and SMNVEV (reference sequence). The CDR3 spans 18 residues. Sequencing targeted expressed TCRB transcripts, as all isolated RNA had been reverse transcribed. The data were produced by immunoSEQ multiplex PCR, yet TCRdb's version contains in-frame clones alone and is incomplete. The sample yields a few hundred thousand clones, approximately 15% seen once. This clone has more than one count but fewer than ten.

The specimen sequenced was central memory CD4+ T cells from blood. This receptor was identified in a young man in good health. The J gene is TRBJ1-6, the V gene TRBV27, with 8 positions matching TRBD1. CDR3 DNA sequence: TGTGCCAGCAGTTTCGACGGGGACAGGCGGTCCTATAATTCACCCCTCCACTTT. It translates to CASSFDGDRRSYNSPLHF.